This TCR beta chain is drawn from a study of monozygotic twins with inflammatory bowel disease. Notes on this clonotype: The antigen remains unidentified.

Study-wide results and caveats: IBD patients carried less diverse TCRbeta repertoires (inverse Simpson) than healthy co-twins.

The authors used about 3,200 ng of total RNA per TCR library. TCRdb reprocessed the 5' RACE reads; each CDR3 protein has one entry and no DNA is given. The table lists around 450,000 distinct CDR3 sequences. This clonotype was obtained from a human donor with ulcerative colitis or Crohn's disease, or a healthy co-twin of an affected twin (not recorded which). Sequenced material: blood.

The CDR3 here is CASSLATSTETQYF. The chain recombines TRBV5-1 with TRBJ2-5; the TRBD2 assignment by TCRdb is unverifiable without DNA. Germline V CDR1 and CDR2: SGHRS, YFSETQ. The CDR3 is 14 amino acids.